What follows are 21 T cell receptor beta chains derived from one specimen sequenced in a study of blood T cell repertoires in COVID-19. Sequenced by immunoSEQ multiplex PCR; TCRdb stores in-frame clones only, minus some. Here the sample spans under 100,000 clones, roughly nine tenths being singletons. The sequenced sample consisted of peripheral blood. These receptors came from a man aged 50 to 59 with acute or convalescent COVID-19.

The CDR3 nucleotides read TGTGCCAGCTCGGGGGGACAGGGGGTTTATGGCTACACCTTC. This sequence encodes CASSGGQGVYGYTF. This chain joins TRBV2 and TRBJ1-2; 11 nucleotides line up with TRBD1. The CDR3 length is 14 residues. The trim removed 8 bases at V and 5 bases at J, leaving 7 bases unmatched. The germline V gene has CDR1 SNHLY and CDR2 FYNNEI.

This clone was found once. V gene TRBV6-5 combines with J gene TRBJ1-5; TRBD1 matches 8 bases. The V gene's germline CDR1 is MNHEY and CDR2 SVGAGI. V trimming: 7 bases; J trimming: 4 bases; junction bases outside the gene matches: 6. The CDR3 is 14 residues long. The CDR3 reads CASTKGQENQPQHF. The CDR3 nucleotides are TGTGCCAGCACCAAGGGACAGGAGAATCAGCCCCAGCATTTT.

Details on this clone: The junction differs from germline at one of its ends, possibly a read error. The chain combines TRBV5-4 with TRBJ2-2; TRBD2 aligns across 12 bases. Per germline, CDR1 SGHNT and CDR2 YYREEE (reference sequence). CDR3 length equals 18 residues. The CDR3 here is CASSPGSSGGAKTGELFF. As DNA, the CDR3 is TGTGCCAGCAGTCCCGGGTCTAGCGGGGGGGCGAAAACCGGGGAGCTGTTTTTT.

The chain carries TRBV5-1 and TRBJ1-1, with D tentatively TRBD1 (5 bases). Germline CDR1 reads SGHRS; CDR2 reads YFSETQ. V was pared by 7 bases and J by 1 base, with 14 bases between. The CDR3 has 14 amino acids. CDR3 sequence reads: CASAQGASNTEAFF. Here the CDR3 DNA reads TGCGCCAGCGCCCAAGGGGCCTCGAACACTGAAGCTTTCTTT.

Here the CDR3 reads CAWGAGGQYEQYF. The CDR3 DNA reads as TGTGCCTGGGGTGCGGGGGGCCAATACGAGCAGTACTTC. The rearrangement uses TRBV30 and TRBJ2-7; 8 bases are shared with TRBD2. The CDR3 length is 13 residues. Looked up from germline, CDR1 is GTSNPN and CDR2 is SVGIG (reference sequence). V lost 5 bases to trimming and J lost 4 bases; unmatched junction nucleotides: 7.

V and J are TRBV7-9 and TRBJ2-4; possibly TRBD2 for D (6 bases). CDR3 length: 16 amino acids. V was clipped by 5 bases and J by 0 bases, with 14 bases between them. Germline loops: CDR1 SEHNR, CDR2 FQNEAQ (reference sequence). The CDR3: CASSVSGVIAKNIQYF. In DNA form, the CDR3 reads TGTGCCAGCAGCGTTAGCGGCGTGATAGCCAAAAACATTCAGTACTTC.

This clone was counted once. The rearrangement links TRBV30 to TRBJ2-5; 7 bases are shared with TRBD2. Germline-derived CDR1 and CDR2 are GTSNPN and SVGIG (reference sequence). The V and J ends lost 1 base and 4 bases, in that order; junction bases with no gene match: 6. The CDR3 runs 14 residues. DNA of the CDR3: TGTGCCTGGAGTGCAGGGACTATCATAGAGACCCAGTACTTC. Translation gives CAWSAGTIIETQYF.

This clone was seen only a few times. V and J are TRBV29-1 and TRBJ2-1, with 11 bases aligning to TRBD1. From germline, CDR1 is SQVTM and CDR2 ANQGSEA. The CDR3 is made up of 17 amino acids. V was pared by 0 bases and J by 5 bases, with 9 bases of the junction left unmatched. The CDR3 is CSVEEARGQGDHNEQFF. The CDR3 bases are TGCAGCGTTGAAGAGGCGCGGGGACAGGGGGACCACAATGAGCAGTTCTTC.

The chain couples TRBV29-1 to TRBJ2-2; no clear D gene. CDR3 length: 13 residues. V lost 3 bases and J lost 0, with 5 bases in between. Germline V gene sequence: CDR1 SQVTM, CDR2 ANQGSEA. CDR3 in amino acids: CSVDGSNTGELFF. In DNA form, the CDR3 reads TGCAGCGTTGATGGCTCGAACACCGGGGAGCTGTTTTTT.

The gene calls are TRBV6-5 and TRBJ2-1; 8 bases fit TRBD1. V was clipped by 7 bases and J by 7 bases; unmatched bases: 6. The germline V gene has CDR1 MNHEY and CDR2 SVGAGI. The CDR3 covers 13 residues. Here the CDR3 reads CASTGQGLNEQFF. The CDR3 region has the DNA TGTGCCAGCACAGGACAGGGTTTGAATGAGCAGTTCTTC.

The CDR3 protein is CASSDALAGGSDTQYF. In DNA, the CDR3 is TGTGCCAGCAGTGATGCACTAGCGGGGGGGTCAGATACGCAGTATTTT. The chain combines TRBV25-1 with TRBJ2-3; 13 nucleotides match TRBD2. V gave up 3 bases and J gave up 4 bases; unmatched junction bases: 4. Looked up from germline, CDR1 is MGHDK and CDR2 is SYGVNS. The CDR3 extends over 16 amino acids.

The V gene is TRBV11-2, the J gene TRBJ1-2; the match to TRBD1 covers 8 bases. There are 15 residues in the CDR3. The V gene end was trimmed by 5 bases and the J gene end by 3 bases; junction bases not matched to a gene: 8. The germline V gene has CDR1 SGHAT and CDR2 FQNNGV. CDR3 coding DNA: TGTGCCAGCAGCCCCCAGGGGGCGCAGGACTATGGCTACACCTTC. Encoded protein: CASSPQGAQDYGYTF.

The J gene is TRBJ1-2, the V gene TRBV5-1; D not resolved. Germline V gene data show CDR1 as SGHRS and CDR2 as YFSETQ. V lost 0 bases, J lost 4 bases, and 10 bases lay in between. CDR3 length equals 14 residues. In nucleotides, the CDR3 is TGCGCCAGCAGCTTGGCCCAAGCCACCTATGGCTACACCTTC. The encoded protein is CASSLAQATYGYTF.

This chain uses TRBV19 with TRBJ1-1, with D perhaps TRBD1 (6 bases). V was clipped by 5 bases and J by 4 bases, with 17 bases between them. Looked up from germline, CDR1 is LNHDA and CDR2 is SQIVND (reference sequence). CDR3 length equals 15 residues. The CDR3, as DNA: TGTGCCAGTAGTGTCACCCAGGGGTTCGCCACTGAAGCTTTCTTT. It specifies CASSVTQGFATEAFF.

The chain is built from TRBV28 and TRBJ1-5; 8 positions agree with TRBD1. Germline V gene lookup returns CDR1 MDHEN and CDR2 SYDVKM. V shed 5 bases, J shed 1 base, and the junction held 7 bases outside the gene matches. The CDR3 totals 16 residues. The DNA for the CDR3 is TGTGCCAGCAGTGCAGACAGGGGCGAGAGCAATCAGCCCCAGCATTTT. Translated, it gives CASSADRGESNQPQHF.

The chain couples TRBV4-2 to TRBJ2-7; 8 positions match TRBD1. The CDR3 has 13 amino acids. With 8 bases clipped from V and 5 bases from J, the junction kept 8 bases outside the gene matches. Per germline, CDR1 LGHNA and CDR2 YNFKEQ. CDR3 DNA: TGTGCCAGCCGTCCGACAGGGGAGGACGAGCAGTACTTC. It translates to CASRPTGEDEQYF.

This chain connects TRBV12-5 to TRBJ1-5; D perhaps matches TRBD1 (5 bases). The ends were cut back, 3 bases at V and 7 bases at J, with 10 bases in the middle. The CDR3 is 13 amino acids. Per germline, CDR1 LGHNT and CDR2 FRNRAP. DNA of the CDR3: TGTGCTAGTGGTTTTGCAGGGAGGCAGCCCCAGCATTTT. Translating gives CASGFAGRQPQHF.

The gene calls are TRBV3-1 (or the pseudogene TRBV3-2) and TRBJ1-2; D remains ambiguous. This CDR3 region has 13 residues. Germline CDR1 reads LGHDT; CDR2 reads YNNKEL (reference sequence). Trimming removed 1 base at V and 8 bases at J, with 11 bases between. CDR3 DNA: TGTGCCAGCAGCCAAGGGGAGATGGGCGGCTACACCTTC. Translated, it gives CASSQGEMGGYTF.

J is TRBJ2-7 and V is TRBV11-2, with a tentative D call TRBD1 (6 bases). This CDR3 has 15 residues. Looked up from germline, CDR1 is SGHAT and CDR2 is FQNNGV. The V end lost 0 bases, the J end lost 5 bases, and 14 bases lay between the germline ends. The CDR3 nucleotides read TGTGCCAGCAGCTTAGAGGTAGGGACACCCCACGAGCAGTACGTC. Amino acid sequence: CASSLEVGTPHEQYV.

V usage is TRBV28 and J usage is TRBJ1-2, with D tentatively TRBD1 (6 bases). V was trimmed by 4 bases and J by 0 bases, leaving 12 bases between them. Germline-derived CDR1 and CDR2 are MDHEN and SYDVKM. The CDR3 length is 15 residues. The CDR3 bases are TGTGCCAGCAGTTCCGCAGGGGAAGCTAACTATGGCTACACCTTC. Translating gives CASSSAGEANYGYTF.

The chain links TRBV7-9 to TRBJ2-7; TRBD1 matches 11 bases. Germline CDR1 SEHNR, CDR2 FQNEAQ (reference sequence). The CDR3 is 14 amino acids. V was clipped by 0 bases and J by 6 bases; unmatched bases: 1. CDR3 bases: TGTGCCAGCAGCTTAGCAGGACAGGGGGCCGAGCAGTACTTC. Its protein product is CASSLAGQGAEQYF.